This T cell receptor beta chain derives from a study of T cell responses to AZD1222 COVID-19 vaccine. Note on this clone: A read error may produce the germline difference seen at one junction end.

CDR1 SEHNR and CDR2 FQNEAQ come from the germline V gene (reference sequence). This CDR3 is built from 14 residues. Profiling relied on immunoSEQ multiplex PCR, and the TCRdb table lists in-frame clones only, not all of them. The data show 150,000 or so clones, about nine tenths seen once. The J gene is TRBJ1-4, the V gene TRBV7-9; 8 bases agree with TRBD1. The clonotype comes from an adult in good health. The specimen comprised peripheral blood, sampled on day 0 of MenACWY control vaccination. The CDR3 here is CASTPNPSGQGILF. CDR3 sequence (DNA): TGTGCCAGCACCCCAAACCCGTCCGGACAGGGAATACTTTTT.